This T cell receptor (beta chain) was recovered during a study of cytomegalovirus exposure and HLA in healthy donors. Overall study findings and caveats: Fewer N-insertions (relative to the roughly 610-donor mean) were reportedly seen in an Asian-associated ancestry cluster in a later analysis. In a later analysis, parvovirus B19, influenza, CMV and Epstein-Barr virus appeared linked to several top co-occurrence clusters. Prior analysis indicated that the majority of TCR beta V segments exhibited productivity approximately 87% or approximately 30% of the time.

Amplification used 60 Vbeta primers and 13 Jbeta primers. The assay was immunoSEQ multiplex PCR, and TCRdb's table has in-frame clones only and misses some. The sample has some 130,000 clones, around 80% seen once. This CDR3 spans 15 amino acids. The V segment lost 2 bases and the J segment 1 base; nucleotides outside the gene matches: 4. CDR1 and CDR2 (germline): KGHSH, LQKENI. Details on this clone: Its antigen is not known.

This chain links TRBV18 with TRBJ1-1; TRBD1 aligns across 7 bases. This sequence was found in a middle-aged man in good health and CMV-seropositive. The sequencing sample was made of PBMCs. The CDR3: CASSPSGGPNTEAFF. The CDR3 DNA is TGTGCCAGCTCACCATCAGGGGGACCGAACACTGAAGCTTTCTTT. Supplemented by reference TRBV18 and TRBJ1-1, the full variable domain reads NAGVMQNPRHLVRRRGQEARLRCSPMKGHSHVYWYRQLPEEGLKFMVYLQKENIIDESGMPKERFSAEFPKEGPSILRIQQVVRGDSAAYFCASSPSGGPNTEAFFGQGTRLTVV.